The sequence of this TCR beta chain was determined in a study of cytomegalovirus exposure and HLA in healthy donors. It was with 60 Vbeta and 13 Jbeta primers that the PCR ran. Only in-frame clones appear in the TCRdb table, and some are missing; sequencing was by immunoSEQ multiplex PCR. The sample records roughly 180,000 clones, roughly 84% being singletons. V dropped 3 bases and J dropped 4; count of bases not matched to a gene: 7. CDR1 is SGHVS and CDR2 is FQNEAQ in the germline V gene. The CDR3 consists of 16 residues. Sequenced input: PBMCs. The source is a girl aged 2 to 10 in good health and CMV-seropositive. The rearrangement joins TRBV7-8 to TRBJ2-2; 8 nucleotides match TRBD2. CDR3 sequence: CASSFLFLAGTGELFF. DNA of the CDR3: TGTGCCAGCAGCTTTCTTTTCCTAGCGGGCACCGGGGAGCTGTTTTTT.